These 25 T cell receptor beta chains came from one sample sequenced in a study of ipilimumab plus nivolumab after autologous stem cell transplantation. Profiling relied on immunoSEQ multiplex PCR, and the TCRdb table lists in-frame clones only, not all of them. The data contain almost 15,000 clones, about 70% of them singletons. This material consisted of PBMCs, taken in a trial of ipilimumab plus nivolumab as post-transplant consolidation. These receptors were obtained from a male donor with primary mediastinal lymphoma.

This clone was seen only a few times. The genes are TRBV30 and TRBJ2-2; TRBD1 or TRBD2 may be the D gene (5 bases each). The V gene's germline CDR1 is GTSNPN and CDR2 SVGIG (reference sequence). This CDR3 comprises 11 residues. Trimming pared 8 bases from V and 7 bases from J, leaving 11 bases between. This CDR3 is CARGVVGELFF. The CDR3 nucleotides read TGTGCCAGAGGGGTGGTCGGGGAGCTGTTTTTT.

The chain carries TRBV19 and TRBJ2-3; D is possibly TRBD2 (5 bases). The V end was cut by 3 bases, the J end by 0 bases, with 13 bases between. The length of the CDR3 is 16 residues. Germline V gene data show CDR1 as LNHDA and CDR2 as SQIVND (reference sequence). The CDR3 sequence is CASSMRATSSTDTQYF. CDR3 DNA: TGTGCCAGTAGTATGCGGGCTACCTCAAGCACAGATACGCAGTATTTT.

The chain combines TRBV2 with TRBJ1-5, with D possibly being TRBD1 (6 bases). Between the trimmed V and J ends, which lost 3 bases and 5 bases, there was a span of 8 bases. CDR3 length: 13 amino acids. The germline gives CDR1 SNHLY, CDR2 FYNNEI. The DNA for the CDR3 is TGTGCCAGCAGTGACCAGGGGTATCAGCCCCAGCATTTT. Protein product: CASSDQGYQPQHF.

The rearrangement joins TRBV6-1 to TRBJ1-5, with D perhaps TRBD1 (6 bases). The CDR3 loop spans 14 amino acids. Germline V gene sequence: CDR1 MNHNS, CDR2 SASEGT. The V end was cut by 3 bases, the J end by 5 bases, with 11 bases between. CDR3 sequence: CASSESRGYQPQHF. CDR3 bases: TGTGCCAGCAGTGAGTCAAGGGGGTATCAGCCCCAGCATTTT.

This chain links TRBV5-1 with TRBJ2-7, with TRBD2 matching 9 bases. The germline V gene has CDR1 SGHRS and CDR2 YFSETQ. Losses at the gene ends were 5 bases for V and 7 bases for J; bases not matched to a gene: 13. The CDR3 length is 15 residues. Here the CDR3 reads CASSVVASGDLEQYF. DNA of the CDR3: TGCGCCAGCAGTGTGGTGGCTAGCGGGGACCTAGAGCAGTACTTC.

This clone was counted once. This chain links TRBV6-5 with TRBJ1-4, with 8 bases fitting TRBD1. Unmatched junction bases numbered 5, after V lost 2 bases and J lost 6 bases. This CDR3 spans 15 amino acids. CDR1 and CDR2 (germline): MNHEY, SVGAGI. Here the CDR3 DNA reads TGTGCCAGCAGTTACGGCCAGGGGGCTTATGAAAAACTGTTTTTT. Amino acids: CASSYGQGAYEKLFF.

Only one count was recorded for this clone. The DNA for the CDR3 is TGTGCCAGCAGTTACGACCCGGGGAACACTGAAGCTTTCTTT. Protein: CASSYDPGNTEAFF. The chain combines TRBV6-5 with TRBJ1-1, with no clear D. CDR3 length: 14 amino acids. Germline V gene data show CDR1 as MNHEY and CDR2 as SVGAGI. Trimming removed 2 bases from V and 1 base from J, with 8 bases in between.

This clone has only a few counts. The chain links TRBV9 to TRBJ2-1; 14 nucleotides align to TRBD2. J was trimmed by 5 bases and V by 3 bases; bases with no gene match: 4. This CDR3 comprises 16 residues. From germline, CDR1 is SGDLS and CDR2 YYNGEE. This CDR3 is CASSAPGLAGDNEQFF. CDR3 nucleotides: TGTGCCAGCAGCGCTCCGGGACTAGCGGGAGACAATGAGCAGTTCTTC.

The V gene is TRBV28, the J gene TRBJ1-1; maybe TRBD1 (6 bases). Looked up from germline, CDR1 is MDHEN and CDR2 is SYDVKM. The CDR3 runs to 14 residues. V shed 4 bases and J shed 0 bases, with 9 bases lying between them. The CDR3 DNA sequence: TGTGCCAGCAGTTCGCGACAGGTGAACACTGAAGCTTTCTTT. This sequence encodes CASSSRQVNTEAFF.

The V call is TRBV11-2, the J call TRBJ1-5; D unclear. Trimming pared 6 bases from V and 5 bases from J, leaving 17 bases between. The germline V gene has CDR1 SGHAT and CDR2 FQNNGV. CDR3 length: 15 residues. The CDR3 protein is CASRDVPGYYQPQHF. Here the CDR3 DNA reads TGTGCCAGCAGAGATGTTCCGGGTTACTATCAGCCCCAGCATTTT.

The V and J genes are TRBV20-1 and TRBJ2-1, with D uncertain. Germline CDR1 is DFQATT and CDR2 is SNEGSKA (reference sequence). V was shortened by 3 bases and J by 10 bases, with 7 bases between the two germline ends. The CDR3 has 10 amino acids. CDR3 in amino acids: CSARTYEQFF. For the CDR3, the DNA is TGCAGTGCTAGGACCTACGAGCAGTTCTTC.

This clone was seen once. The chain is built from TRBV28 and TRBJ2-3; no clear D. The V end was cut by 10 bases, the J end by 7 bases, with 12 bases between. The CDR3 is 11 residues long. Germline V lookup: CDR1 MDHEN, CDR2 SYDVKM. This chain's CDR3 is CATEVGNTQYF. The CDR3 nucleotides read TGTGCCACCGAAGTGGGAAATACGCAGTATTTT.

The chain employs TRBV28 and TRBJ2-5; 10 bases are a match to TRBD1. CDR1 MDHEN and CDR2 SYDVKM come from the germline V gene. V lost 8 bases and J lost 7; bases outside the gene matches: 13. The CDR3 has 15 amino acids. CDR3 bases: TGTGCCAGCGTTGTGGGGGACAGGGGTGTAGGGACCCAGTACTTC. Amino acids: CASVVGDRGVGTQYF.

This rearrangement joins TRBV18 to TRBJ2-1; 7 positions agree with TRBD1. With 3 bases clipped from V and 8 bases from J, the junction kept 4 bases outside the gene matches. Germline lookup yields CDR1 KGHSH and CDR2 LQKENI. The CDR3 has 13 residues. The CDR3 loop reads CASSPGQGDEQFF. In DNA, the CDR3 is TGTGCCAGCTCACCGGGGCAGGGGGATGAGCAGTTCTTC.

This clone showed up just a few times. V usage is TRBV29-1 and J usage is TRBJ1-1; no clear D. The germline gives CDR1 SQVTM, CDR2 ANQGSEA. The V end lost 1 base, the J end lost 2 bases, and 11 bases lay between the germline ends. The CDR3 totals 14 residues. CDR3 nucleotides: TGCAGCGTTGAAGGGGCAGCTAGAAACACTGAAGCTTTCTTT. Translated: CSVEGAARNTEAFF.

The chain combines TRBV28 with TRBJ1-1; TRBD1 agrees at 9 bases. V lost 1 base and J lost 1; bases outside the gene matches: 10. The CDR3 runs 18 residues. Looked up from germline, CDR1 is MDHEN and CDR2 is SYDVKM. This CDR3 is CASSLLGGTGSGNTEAFF. DNA of the CDR3: TGTGCCAGCAGTTTATTGGGCGGGACAGGGAGTGGGAACACTGAAGCTTTCTTT.

The rearrangement uses TRBV6-5 and TRBJ2-1; D remains ambiguous. V lost 0 bases to trimming and J lost 4 bases, with 4 bases between them. The CDR3 is 13 residues long. Germline-derived CDR1 and CDR2 are MNHEY and SVGAGI. The CDR3 bases are TGTGCCAGCAGTTACTCTAGGTACAATGAGCAGTTCTTC. Encoded protein: CASSYSRYNEQFF.

This chain joins TRBV5-4 and TRBJ1-4; D remains ambiguous. Germline lookup yields CDR1 SGHNT and CDR2 YYREEE (reference sequence). Trimming left V 9 bases short and J 8 bases short, with 11 bases between. There are 11 residues in the CDR3. The CDR3 DNA sequence: TGTGCCACCGGCCAGAGGGAAAAACTGTTTTTT. It encodes CATGQREKLFF.

This chain connects TRBV11-2 to TRBJ2-1; D not resolved. Between the trimmed V and J ends, which lost 0 bases and 3 bases, there was a span of 6 bases. The CDR3 covers 14 residues. CDR1 is SGHAT, CDR2 FQNNGV, per germline. This CDR3 reads CASSLEAVYNEQFF. Here the CDR3 DNA reads TGTGCCAGCAGCTTAGAGGCCGTCTACAATGAGCAGTTCTTC.

The sample holds one count of this clone. The gene calls are TRBV7-9 and TRBJ1-4; 9 bases agree with TRBD1. Germline lookup yields CDR1 SEHNR and CDR2 FQNEAQ (reference sequence). The V segment lost 5 bases and the J segment 8 bases; nucleotides outside the gene matches: 6. The CDR3 runs to 14 residues. CDR3 in DNA: TGTGCCAGCAGCCGACAGGGGGTCTGGGAAAAACTGTTTTTT. Its protein is CASSRQGVWEKLFF.

The CDR3 here is CASSPGQGTPNEQFF. Written as DNA, the CDR3 is TGTGCCAGCTCACCTGGACAGGGAACCCCCAATGAGCAGTTCTTC. The chain couples TRBV18 to TRBJ2-1; 8 positions match TRBD1. The V segment lost 3 bases and the J segment 6 bases; nucleotides outside the gene matches: 7. The CDR3 spans 15 residues. The V gene's germline CDR1 is KGHSH and CDR2 LQKENI.

The genes are TRBV15 and TRBJ2-5, with 8 bases aligning to TRBD1. The germline V gene has CDR1 LNHNV and CDR2 YYDKDF (reference sequence). The CDR3 has 15 residues. After removal of 4 bases from V and 5 bases from J, the junction contained 9 bases not matched to a gene. CDR3 sequence reads: CATSISTGAGETQYF. The DNA of the CDR3 is TGTGCCACCAGCATCTCGACAGGGGCGGGGGAGACCCAGTACTTC.

This sequence joins TRBV6-6 and TRBJ2-7; TRBD2 agrees at 11 bases. There are 16 residues in the CDR3. The germline V gene has CDR1 MNHNY and CDR2 SVGAGI (reference sequence). V lost 0 bases to trimming and J lost 1 base; unmatched junction nucleotides: 2. The CDR3: CASSYSASGGSYEQYF. As DNA, the CDR3 is TGTGCCAGCAGTTACTCAGCTAGCGGGGGGTCCTACGAGCAGTACTTC.

This chain links TRBV11-3 with TRBJ2-1; 8 nucleotides line up with TRBD2. V shed 5 bases, J shed 12 bases, and the junction held 6 bases outside the gene matches. The V gene's germline CDR1 is SGHNT and CDR2 YENEEA. This CDR3 region has 12 residues. In DNA form, the CDR3 reads TGTGCCAGCAGCACCGGGGGGGCGCCGCAGTTCTTC. Translating it yields CASSTGGAPQFF.

The gene calls are TRBV2 and TRBJ2-3, with a tentative D call TRBD1 (5 bases). Germline V gene sequence: CDR1 SNHLY, CDR2 FYNNEI. V lost 4 bases, J lost 4 bases, and 15 bases lay in between. The CDR3 totals 15 residues. The CDR3 region is CASSGGLPPADTQYF. The CDR3 DNA is TGTGCCAGCAGTGGGGGCCTACCGCCCGCAGATACGCAGTATTTT.